This TCR beta chain was profiled in a study of cytomegalovirus exposure and HLA in healthy donors. This clone appeared a single time. V lost 4 bases and J 0 bases, leaving 12 bases between the germline ends. Germline loops: CDR1 KGHSH, CDR2 LQKENI. The CDR3 has 16 residues. Primers: 60 Vbeta forward and 13 Jbeta reverse. Sequenced by immunoSEQ multiplex PCR; TCRdb stores in-frame clones only, minus some. The sample has fewer than 200,000 clones; around 74% are singletons. Sample: PBMCs. V and J are TRBV18 and TRBJ1-4; D unresolved. This receptor was identified in a female donor in good health and CMV-seronegative. This chain's CDR3 is CASSLAPASTNEKLFF. The CDR3 region has the DNA TGTGCCAGCTCACTAGCCCCCGCTTCAACTAATGAAAAACTGTTTTTT.